Described below is a single T cell receptor beta chain sequence and its context. The antigen remains unidentified. The data were taken from a study of cytomegalovirus exposure and HLA in healthy donors. As for the study in general: The roughly 110 validation repertoires used the same platform as the roughly 670 first-cohort repertoires, a later analysis reported.

TCRdb's copy holds only in-frame clones and misses some; the assay was immunoSEQ multiplex PCR. Of hundreds of thousands of clones in the sample, about 86% are singletons; the top ten hold over 0.95%. Germline V CDR1 and CDR2: MNHNS, SASEGT. This CDR3 is built from 16 residues. The V segment lost 4 bases and the J segment 3 bases; nucleotides outside the gene matches: 10. Findings and limits, study-wide: Associated with cytomegalovirus, according to the listing, were 170 or so TCR beta chains. The tendency of first-cohort TCR clusters to co-occur in the roughly 120 validation repertoires was the finding of a later analysis. Specific recognition of CMV antigens was confirmed in vitro for three chains (all CMV-associated).

Sequenced material: PBMCs. The sequence was obtained from a woman in her 30s in good health and CMV-seropositive. This chain uses TRBV6-1 with TRBJ2-7, with 9 nucleotides matching TRBD1. CDR3 loop: CASSVQPTGGLYEQYF. CDR3 bases: TGTGCCAGCAGTGTCCAGCCGACAGGGGGACTCTACGAGCAGTACTTC.